The clone carrying this T cell receptor (delta chain) was counted only a few times. Its specificity is not known. The V gene's germline CDR1 is TSWWSYY and CDR2 QGS. This CDR3 contains 17 residues. V lost 0 bases to trimming and J lost 5 bases, with 19 bases between them. Thymocytes were sorted as CD3+ TCRVdelta1+ TCRVdelta2- after alphabeta T cell depletion. Vdelta1+ thymocyte sorts reached between roughly 98% and 99.6% purity. This sample was taken from a study of Vδ1+ human thymocytes. Overall study results and limits: Highly polyclonal TRG and TRD repertoires with Gaussian CDR3 length distributions appeared in thymus. Thymic delta-chain repertoires held approximately 19% Vdelta2 sequences and few Vdelta3, despite high sort purity. Bulk repertoire data may be misinterpreted because of unexpected Vdelta2 sequences.

Sequences come from RNA converted to cDNA by reverse transcription. The CDR3 regions were amplified by multiplex PCR from V-gene primers to a constant-region primer. TCRdb re-called clones from the multiplex PCR reads via CATT. Of 70,000 or so delta-chain clones in the sample, around 34% are singletons; the top ten hold 0.2% to 0.3%. The V call is TRDV1, the J call TRDJ1; unclear D gene. The clonotype originates from a boy younger than two who had congenital heart surgery. Sequencing was done on a sample of Vdelta1+ gamma-delta thymocytes from the thymus. Subset noted: FACS-sorted CD3+ TCRalphabeta- TCRVdelta1+ TCRVdelta2- thymocytes. CDR3 residues: CALGELRMRPGEDKLIF. The CDR3 nucleotides are TGTGCTCTTGGGGAACTGAGGATGCGCCCCGGAGAGGATAAACTCATCTTT.